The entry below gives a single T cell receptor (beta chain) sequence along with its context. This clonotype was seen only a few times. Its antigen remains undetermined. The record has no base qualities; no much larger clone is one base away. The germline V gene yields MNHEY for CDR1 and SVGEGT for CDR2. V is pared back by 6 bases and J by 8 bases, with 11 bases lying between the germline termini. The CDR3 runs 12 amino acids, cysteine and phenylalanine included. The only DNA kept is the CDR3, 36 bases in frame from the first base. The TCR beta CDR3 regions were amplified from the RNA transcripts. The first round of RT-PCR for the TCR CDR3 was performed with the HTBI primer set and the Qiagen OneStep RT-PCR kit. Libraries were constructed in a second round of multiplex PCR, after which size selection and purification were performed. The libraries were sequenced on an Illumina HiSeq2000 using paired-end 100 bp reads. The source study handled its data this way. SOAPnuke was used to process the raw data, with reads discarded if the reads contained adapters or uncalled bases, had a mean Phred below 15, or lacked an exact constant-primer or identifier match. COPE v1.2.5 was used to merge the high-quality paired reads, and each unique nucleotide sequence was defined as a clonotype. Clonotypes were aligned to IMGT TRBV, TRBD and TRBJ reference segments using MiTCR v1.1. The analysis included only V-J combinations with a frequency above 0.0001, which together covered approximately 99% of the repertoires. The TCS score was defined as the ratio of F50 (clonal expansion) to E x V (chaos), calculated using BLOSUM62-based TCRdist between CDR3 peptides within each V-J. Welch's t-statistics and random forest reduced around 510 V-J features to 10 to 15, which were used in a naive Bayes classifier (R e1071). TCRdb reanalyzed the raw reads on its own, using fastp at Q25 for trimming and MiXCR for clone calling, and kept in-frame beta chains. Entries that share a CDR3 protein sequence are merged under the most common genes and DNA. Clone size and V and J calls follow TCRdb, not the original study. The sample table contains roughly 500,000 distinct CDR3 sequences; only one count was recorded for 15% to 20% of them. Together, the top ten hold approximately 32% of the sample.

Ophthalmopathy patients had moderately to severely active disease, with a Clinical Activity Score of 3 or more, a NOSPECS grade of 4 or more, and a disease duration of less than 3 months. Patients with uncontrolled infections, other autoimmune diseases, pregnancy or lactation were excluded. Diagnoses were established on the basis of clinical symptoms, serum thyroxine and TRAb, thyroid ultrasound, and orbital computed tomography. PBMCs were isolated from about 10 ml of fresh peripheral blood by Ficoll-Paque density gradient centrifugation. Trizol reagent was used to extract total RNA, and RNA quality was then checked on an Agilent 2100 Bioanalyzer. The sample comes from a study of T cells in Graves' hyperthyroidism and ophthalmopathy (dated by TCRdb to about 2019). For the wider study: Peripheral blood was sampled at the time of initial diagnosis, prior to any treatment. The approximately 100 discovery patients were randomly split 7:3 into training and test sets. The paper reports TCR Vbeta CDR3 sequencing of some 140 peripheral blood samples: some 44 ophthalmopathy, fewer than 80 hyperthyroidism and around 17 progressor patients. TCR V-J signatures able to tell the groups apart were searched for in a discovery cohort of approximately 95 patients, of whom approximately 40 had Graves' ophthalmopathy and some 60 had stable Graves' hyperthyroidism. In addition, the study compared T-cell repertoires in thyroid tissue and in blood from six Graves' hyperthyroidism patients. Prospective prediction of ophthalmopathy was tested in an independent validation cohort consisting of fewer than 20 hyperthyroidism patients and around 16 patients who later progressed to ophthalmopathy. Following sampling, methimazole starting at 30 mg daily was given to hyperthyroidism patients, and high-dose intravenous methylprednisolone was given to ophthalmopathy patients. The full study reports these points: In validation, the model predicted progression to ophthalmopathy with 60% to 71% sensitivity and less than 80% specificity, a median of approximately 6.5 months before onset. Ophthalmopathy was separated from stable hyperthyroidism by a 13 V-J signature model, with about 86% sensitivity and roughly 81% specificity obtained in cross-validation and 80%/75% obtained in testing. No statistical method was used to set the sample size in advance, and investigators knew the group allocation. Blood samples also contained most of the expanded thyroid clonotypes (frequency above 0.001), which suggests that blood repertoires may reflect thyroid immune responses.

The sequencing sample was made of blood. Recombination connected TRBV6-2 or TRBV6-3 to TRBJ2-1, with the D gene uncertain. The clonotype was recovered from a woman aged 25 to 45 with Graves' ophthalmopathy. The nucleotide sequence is TGTGCCAGCAGCCTTAAGTCTTATGAGCAGTTCTTC. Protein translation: CASSLKSYEQFF.